This T cell receptor beta chain was obtained from a study of human T cells and chemical hapten exposure. In regard to this clonotype: The junction does not match germline at one end; this may be a read error.

The CDR3 is 16 amino acids. Stated time point: pre-sensitization, week 0. Treatment described: therapeutic diphenylcyclopropenone sensitization with weekly scalp DPC. MiXCR was run by TCRdb on the RACE reads, yielding one entry per CDR3 protein. The sample holds a few hundred thousand distinct CDR3 sequences, over 5% seen once. The chain is built from TRBV12-3 or TRBV12-4 and TRBJ1-2; the match to TRBD1 covers 11 bases. Sequencing was performed on whole blood, taken in connection with sensitization to the hapten diphenylcyclopropenone (DPC). The source of this sequence is a woman younger than 30 with alopecia areata. Some clones in this sample may be carry-over from other donors' samples. CDR3 loop: CANSSPTVGQGAGYTF. Written as DNA, the CDR3 is TGTGCCAACAGTTCCCCGACGGTCGGACAGGGGGCTGGCTACACCTTC.